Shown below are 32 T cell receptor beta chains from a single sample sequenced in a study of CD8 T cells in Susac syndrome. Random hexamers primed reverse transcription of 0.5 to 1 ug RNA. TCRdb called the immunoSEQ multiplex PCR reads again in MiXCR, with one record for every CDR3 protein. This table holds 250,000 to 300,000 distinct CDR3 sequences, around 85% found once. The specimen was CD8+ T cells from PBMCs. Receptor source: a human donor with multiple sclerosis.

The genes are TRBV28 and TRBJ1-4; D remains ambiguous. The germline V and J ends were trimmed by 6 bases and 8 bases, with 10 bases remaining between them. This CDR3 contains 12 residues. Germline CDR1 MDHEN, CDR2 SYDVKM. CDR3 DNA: TGTGCCAGCAGCCCCCCCGAGGAAAAACTGTTTTTT. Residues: CASSPPEEKLFF.

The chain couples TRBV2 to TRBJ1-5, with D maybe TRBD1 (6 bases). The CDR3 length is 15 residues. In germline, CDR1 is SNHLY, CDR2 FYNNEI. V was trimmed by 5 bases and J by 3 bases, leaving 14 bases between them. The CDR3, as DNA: TGTGCCAGCAGTCTTATCGGGACAAACAATCAGCCCCAGCATTTT. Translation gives CASSLIGTNNQPQHF.

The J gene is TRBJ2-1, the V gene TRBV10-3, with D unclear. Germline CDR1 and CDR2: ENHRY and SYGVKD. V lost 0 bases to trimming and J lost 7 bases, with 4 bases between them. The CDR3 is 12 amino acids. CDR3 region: CAISESQNEQFF. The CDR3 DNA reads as TGTGCCATCAGTGAGTCCCAGAATGAGCAGTTCTTC.

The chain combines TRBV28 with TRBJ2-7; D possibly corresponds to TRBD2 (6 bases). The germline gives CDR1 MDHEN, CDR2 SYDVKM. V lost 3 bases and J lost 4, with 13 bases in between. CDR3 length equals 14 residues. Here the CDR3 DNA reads TGTGCCAGCAGTTTGGAGGGGATCAGGTACGAGCAGTACTTC. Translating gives CASSLEGIRYEQYF.

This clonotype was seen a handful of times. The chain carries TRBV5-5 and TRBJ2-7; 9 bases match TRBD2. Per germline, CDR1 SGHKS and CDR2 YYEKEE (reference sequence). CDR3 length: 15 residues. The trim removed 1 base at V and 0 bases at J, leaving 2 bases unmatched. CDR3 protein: CASSLLAGDSYEQYF. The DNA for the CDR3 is TGTGCCAGCAGCTTGTTAGCGGGAGACTCCTACGAGCAGTACTTC.

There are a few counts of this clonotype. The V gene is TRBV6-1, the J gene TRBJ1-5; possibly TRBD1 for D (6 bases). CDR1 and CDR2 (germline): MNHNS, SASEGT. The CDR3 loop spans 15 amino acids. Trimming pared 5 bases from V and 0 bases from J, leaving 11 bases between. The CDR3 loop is CASSLRQDSNQPQHF. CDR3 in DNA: TGTGCCAGCAGTCTGCGACAGGATAGCAATCAGCCCCAGCATTTT.

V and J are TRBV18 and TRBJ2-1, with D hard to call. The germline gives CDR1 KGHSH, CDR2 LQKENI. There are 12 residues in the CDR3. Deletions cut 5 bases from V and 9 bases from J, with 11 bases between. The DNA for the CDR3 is TGTGCCAGCTCAGGACCATCCGTTGAGCAGTTCTTC. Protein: CASSGPSVEQFF.

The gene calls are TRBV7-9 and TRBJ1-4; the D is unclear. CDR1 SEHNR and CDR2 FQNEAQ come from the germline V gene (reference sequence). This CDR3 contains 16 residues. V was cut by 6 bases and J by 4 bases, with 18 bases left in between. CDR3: CASSLGSGRNNEKLFF. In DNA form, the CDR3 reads TGTGCCAGCAGTTTGGGGTCCGGGAGGAATAATGAAAAACTGTTTTTT.

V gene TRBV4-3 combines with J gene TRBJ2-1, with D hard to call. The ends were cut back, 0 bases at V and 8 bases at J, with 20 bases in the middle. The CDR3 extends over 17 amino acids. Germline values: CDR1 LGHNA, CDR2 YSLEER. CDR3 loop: CASSQDQIRPIDDEQFF. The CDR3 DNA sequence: TGCGCCAGCAGCCAAGATCAGATCCGTCCCATCGACGATGAGCAGTTCTTC.

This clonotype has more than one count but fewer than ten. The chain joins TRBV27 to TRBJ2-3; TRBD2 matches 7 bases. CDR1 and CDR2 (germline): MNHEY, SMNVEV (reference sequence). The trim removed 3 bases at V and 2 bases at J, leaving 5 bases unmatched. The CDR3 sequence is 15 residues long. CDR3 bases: TGTGCCAGCAGTTTCCCCAGCGGGGCCACAGATACGCAGTATTTT. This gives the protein CASSFPSGATDTQYF.

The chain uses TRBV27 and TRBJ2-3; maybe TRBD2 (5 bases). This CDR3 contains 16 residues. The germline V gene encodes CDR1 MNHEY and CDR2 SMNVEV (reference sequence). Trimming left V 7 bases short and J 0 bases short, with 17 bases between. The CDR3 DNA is TGTGCCAGCACCCCCCGAGCGGTGTCTAGCACAGATACGCAGTATTTT. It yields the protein CASTPRAVSSTDTQYF.

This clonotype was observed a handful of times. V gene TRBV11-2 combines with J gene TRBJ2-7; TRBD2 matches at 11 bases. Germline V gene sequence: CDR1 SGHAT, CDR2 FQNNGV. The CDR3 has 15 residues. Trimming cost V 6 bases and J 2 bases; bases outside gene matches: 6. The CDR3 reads CASRPTSGSPYEQYF. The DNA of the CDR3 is TGTGCCAGCAGGCCTACTAGCGGGAGCCCCTACGAGCAGTACTTC.

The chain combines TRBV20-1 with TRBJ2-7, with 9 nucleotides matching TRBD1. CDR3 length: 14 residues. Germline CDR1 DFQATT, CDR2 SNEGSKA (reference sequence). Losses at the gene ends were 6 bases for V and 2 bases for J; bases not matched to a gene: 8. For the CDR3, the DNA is TGCAGTGCCTCTGACAGGGGGGGACCCTACGAGCAGTACTTC. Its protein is CSASDRGGPYEQYF.

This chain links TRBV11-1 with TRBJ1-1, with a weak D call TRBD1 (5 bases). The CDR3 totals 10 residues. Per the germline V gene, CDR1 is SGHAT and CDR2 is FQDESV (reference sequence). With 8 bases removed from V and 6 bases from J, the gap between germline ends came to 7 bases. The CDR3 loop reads CASGAPEAFF. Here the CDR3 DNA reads TGTGCCAGCGGGGCCCCTGAAGCTTTCTTT.

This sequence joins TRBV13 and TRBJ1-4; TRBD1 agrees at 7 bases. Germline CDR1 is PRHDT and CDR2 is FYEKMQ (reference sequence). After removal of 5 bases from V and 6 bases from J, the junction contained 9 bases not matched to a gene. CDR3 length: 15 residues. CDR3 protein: CASSRRGGLDEKLFF. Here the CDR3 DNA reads TGTGCCAGCAGCAGGCGAGGGGGCTTGGATGAAAAACTGTTTTTT. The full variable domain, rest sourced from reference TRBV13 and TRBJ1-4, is AAGVIQSPRHLIKEKRETATLKCYPIPRHDTVYWYQQGPGQDPQFLISFYEKMQSDKGSIPDRFSAQQFSDYHSELNMSSLELGDSALYFCASSRRGGLDEKLFFGSGTQLSVL.

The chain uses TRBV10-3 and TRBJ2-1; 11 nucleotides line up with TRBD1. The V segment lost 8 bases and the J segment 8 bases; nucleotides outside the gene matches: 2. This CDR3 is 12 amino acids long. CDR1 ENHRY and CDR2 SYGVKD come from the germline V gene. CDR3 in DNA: TGTGCCATCGGGACAGGGGGGGATGAGCAGTTCTTC. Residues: CAIGTGGDEQFF.

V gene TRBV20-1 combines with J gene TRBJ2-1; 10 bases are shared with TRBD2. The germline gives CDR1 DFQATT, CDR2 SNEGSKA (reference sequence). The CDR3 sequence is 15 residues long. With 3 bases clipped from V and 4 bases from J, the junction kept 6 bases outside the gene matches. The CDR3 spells CSASTGTSAYNEQFF. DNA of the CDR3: TGCAGTGCTAGTACCGGGACTAGCGCATACAATGAGCAGTTCTTC.

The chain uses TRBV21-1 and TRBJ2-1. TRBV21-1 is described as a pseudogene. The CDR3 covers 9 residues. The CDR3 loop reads CASGGEQFF. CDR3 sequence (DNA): TGTGCCAGCGGCGGTGAGCAGTTCTTC.

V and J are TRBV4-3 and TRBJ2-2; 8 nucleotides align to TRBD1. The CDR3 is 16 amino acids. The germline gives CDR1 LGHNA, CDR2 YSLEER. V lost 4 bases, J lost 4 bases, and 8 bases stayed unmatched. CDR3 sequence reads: CASSLSGTGSTGELFF. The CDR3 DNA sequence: TGCGCCAGCAGCCTCTCCGGGACAGGCAGCACCGGGGAGCTGTTTTTT.

The CDR3 DNA reads TGCGCCAGCACCACTAGTGGGGGCTACAATGAGCAGTTCTTC. Translating gives CASTTSGGYNEQFF. The V gene is TRBV5-1, the J gene TRBJ2-1, with D perhaps TRBD1 or TRBD2 (5 bases each). The CDR3 is made up of 14 amino acids. Germline CDR1 reads SGHRS; CDR2 reads YFSETQ. Trimming shortened V by 6 bases and J by 3 bases, and 13 bases separated the two germline ends.

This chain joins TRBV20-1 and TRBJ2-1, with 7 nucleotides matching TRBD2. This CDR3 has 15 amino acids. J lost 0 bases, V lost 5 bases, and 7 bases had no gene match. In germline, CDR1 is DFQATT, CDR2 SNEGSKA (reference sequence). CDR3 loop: CSALSGVSSYNEQFF. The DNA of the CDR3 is TGCAGTGCTTTAAGCGGGGTAAGCTCCTACAATGAGCAGTTCTTC.

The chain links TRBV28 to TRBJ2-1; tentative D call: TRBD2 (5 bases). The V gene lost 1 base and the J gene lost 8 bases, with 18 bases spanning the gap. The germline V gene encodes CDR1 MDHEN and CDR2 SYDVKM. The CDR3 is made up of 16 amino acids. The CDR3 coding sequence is TGTGCCAGCAGTTTATCCCTGGAGAGTCCGCGGGATGAGCAGTTCTTC. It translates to CASSLSLESPRDEQFF. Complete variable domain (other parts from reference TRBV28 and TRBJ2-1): DVKVTQSSRYLVKRTGEKVFLECVQDMDHENMFWYRQDPGLGLRLIYFSYDVKMKEKGDIPEGYSVSREKKERFSLILESASTNQTSMYLCASSLSLESPRDEQFFGPGTRLTVL.

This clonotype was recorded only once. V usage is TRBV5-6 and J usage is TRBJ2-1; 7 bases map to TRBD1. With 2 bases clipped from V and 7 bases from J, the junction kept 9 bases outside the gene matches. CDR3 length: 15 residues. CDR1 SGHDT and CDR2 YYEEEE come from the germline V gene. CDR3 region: CASSFLGGGLNEQFF. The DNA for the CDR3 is TGTGCCAGCAGCTTCTTAGGGGGCGGATTAAATGAGCAGTTCTTC.

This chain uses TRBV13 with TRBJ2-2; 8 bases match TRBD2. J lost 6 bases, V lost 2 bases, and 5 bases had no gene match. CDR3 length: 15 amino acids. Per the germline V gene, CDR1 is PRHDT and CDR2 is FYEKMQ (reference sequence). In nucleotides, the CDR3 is TGTGCCAGCAGCTTAACGGGGGGGAGCGCCGGGGAGCTGTTTTTT. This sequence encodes CASSLTGGSAGELFF.

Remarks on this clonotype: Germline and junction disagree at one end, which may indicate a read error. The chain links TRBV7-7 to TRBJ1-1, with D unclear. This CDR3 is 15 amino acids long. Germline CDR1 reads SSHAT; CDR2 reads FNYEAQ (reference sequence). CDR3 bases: TGTGCTAGCAGCCCTCCGGACCCTGGAAGCACTGAAGCTTTCTTT. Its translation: CASSPPDPGSTEAFF.

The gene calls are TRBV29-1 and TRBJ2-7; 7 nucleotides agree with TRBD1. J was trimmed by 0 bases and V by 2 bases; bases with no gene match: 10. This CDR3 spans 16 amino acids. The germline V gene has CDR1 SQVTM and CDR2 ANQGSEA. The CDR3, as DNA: TGCAGCGTTGAAACCGGCCGGGACAGCATCTCCTACGAGCAGTACTTC. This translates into CSVETGRDSISYEQYF.

The CDR3 reads CASSLFTSGNNEQFF. As DNA, the CDR3 is TGTGCCAGCAGTTTGTTCACTAGCGGAAACAATGAGCAGTTCTTC. J is TRBJ2-1 and V is TRBV28; 8 bases map to TRBD2. Germline CDR1 MDHEN, CDR2 SYDVKM. V lost 3 bases, J lost 5 bases, and 6 bases stayed unmatched. The length of the CDR3 is 15 residues.

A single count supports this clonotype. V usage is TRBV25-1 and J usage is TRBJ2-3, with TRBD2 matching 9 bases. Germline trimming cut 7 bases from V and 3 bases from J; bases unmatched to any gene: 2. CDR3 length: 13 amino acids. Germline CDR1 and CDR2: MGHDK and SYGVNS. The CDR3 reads CASTTSGTDTQYF. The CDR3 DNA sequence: TGTGCCAGCACGACTAGCGGTACAGATACGCAGTATTTT.

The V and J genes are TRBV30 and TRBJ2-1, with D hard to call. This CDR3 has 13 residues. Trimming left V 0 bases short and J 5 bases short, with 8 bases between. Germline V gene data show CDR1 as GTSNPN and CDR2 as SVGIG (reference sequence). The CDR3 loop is CAWSVSLDNEQFF. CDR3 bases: TGTGCCTGGAGTGTAAGTCTCGACAATGAGCAGTTCTTC.

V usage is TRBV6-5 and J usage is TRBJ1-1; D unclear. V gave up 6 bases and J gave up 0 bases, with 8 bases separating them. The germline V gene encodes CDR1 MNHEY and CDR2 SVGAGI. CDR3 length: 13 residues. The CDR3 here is CASSAEMNTEAFF. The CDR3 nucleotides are TGTGCCAGCAGCGCCGAGATGAACACTGAAGCTTTCTTT.

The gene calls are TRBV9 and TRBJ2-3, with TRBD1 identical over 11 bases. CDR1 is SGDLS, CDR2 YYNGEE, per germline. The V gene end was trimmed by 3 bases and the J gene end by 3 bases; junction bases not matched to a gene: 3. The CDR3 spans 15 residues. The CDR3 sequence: CASSEGQGGTDTQYF. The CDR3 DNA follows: TGTGCCAGCAGCGAGGGACAGGGGGGAACAGATACGCAGTATTTT.

CDR3 residues: CASSLGGGGFQETQYF. The DNA for the CDR3 is TGTGCCAGCAGCTTAGGCGGGGGGGGTTTCCAAGAGACCCAGTACTTC. This chain uses TRBV7-8 with TRBJ2-5; the match to TRBD2 covers 9 bases. CDR3 size: 16 residues. Germline-derived CDR1 and CDR2 are SGHVS and FQNEAQ. V was pared by 1 base and J by 1 base, with 4 bases of the junction left unmatched.